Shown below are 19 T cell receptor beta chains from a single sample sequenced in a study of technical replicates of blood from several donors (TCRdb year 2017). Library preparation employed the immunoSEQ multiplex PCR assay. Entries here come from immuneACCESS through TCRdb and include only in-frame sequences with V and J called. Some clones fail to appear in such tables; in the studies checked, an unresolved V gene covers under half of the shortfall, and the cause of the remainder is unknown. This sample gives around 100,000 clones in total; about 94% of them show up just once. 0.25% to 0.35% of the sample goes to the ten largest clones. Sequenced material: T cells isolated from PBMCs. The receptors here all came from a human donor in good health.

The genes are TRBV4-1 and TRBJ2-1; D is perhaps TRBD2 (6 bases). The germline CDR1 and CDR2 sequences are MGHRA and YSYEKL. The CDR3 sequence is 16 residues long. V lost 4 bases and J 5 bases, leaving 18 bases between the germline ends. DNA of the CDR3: TGCGCCAGCAGCCTCATACCCGGACTAAATAACAATGAGCAGTTCTTC. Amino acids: CASSLIPGLNNNEQFF.

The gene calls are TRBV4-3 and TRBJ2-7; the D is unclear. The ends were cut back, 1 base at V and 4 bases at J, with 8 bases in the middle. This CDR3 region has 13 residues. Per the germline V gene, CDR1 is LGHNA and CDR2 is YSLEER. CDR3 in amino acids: CASSQGSNYEQYF. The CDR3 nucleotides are TGCGCCAGCAGCCAAGGTTCAAATTACGAGCAGTACTTC.

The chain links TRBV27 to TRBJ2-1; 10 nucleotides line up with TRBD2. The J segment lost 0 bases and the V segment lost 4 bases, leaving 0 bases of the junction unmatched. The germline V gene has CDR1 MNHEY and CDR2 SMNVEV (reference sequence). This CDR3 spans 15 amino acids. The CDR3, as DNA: TGTGCCAGCAGTTCTAGCGGGAGCTCCTACAATGAGCAGTTCTTC. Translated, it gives CASSSSGSSYNEQFF.

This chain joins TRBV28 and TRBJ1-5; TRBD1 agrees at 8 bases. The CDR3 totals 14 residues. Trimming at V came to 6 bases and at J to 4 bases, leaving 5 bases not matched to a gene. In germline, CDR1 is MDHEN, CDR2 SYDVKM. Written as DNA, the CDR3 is TGTGCCAGCAGCACAGGGGGTATGAATCAGCCCCAGCATTTT. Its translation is CASSTGGMNQPQHF.

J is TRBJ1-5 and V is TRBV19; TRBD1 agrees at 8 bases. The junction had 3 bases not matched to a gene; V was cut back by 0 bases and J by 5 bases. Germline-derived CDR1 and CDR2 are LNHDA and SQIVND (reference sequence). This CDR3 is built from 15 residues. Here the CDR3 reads CASSIDRTGHQPQHF. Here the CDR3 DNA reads TGTGCCAGTAGTATAGACCGGACAGGGCATCAGCCCCAGCATTTT. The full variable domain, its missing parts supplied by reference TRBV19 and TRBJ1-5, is DGGITQSPKYLFRKEGQNVTLSCEQNLNHDAMYWYRQDPGQGLRLIYYSQIVNDFQKGDIAEGYSVSREKKESFPLTVTSAQKNPTAFYLCASSIDRTGHQPQHFGDGTRLSIL.

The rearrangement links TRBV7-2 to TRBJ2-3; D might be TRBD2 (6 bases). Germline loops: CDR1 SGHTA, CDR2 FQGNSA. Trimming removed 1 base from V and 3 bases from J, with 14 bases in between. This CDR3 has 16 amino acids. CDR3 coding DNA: TGTGCCAGCAGCTTAGTCTCGGGGGAATGGACAGATACGCAGTATTTT. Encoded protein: CASSLVSGEWTDTQYF.

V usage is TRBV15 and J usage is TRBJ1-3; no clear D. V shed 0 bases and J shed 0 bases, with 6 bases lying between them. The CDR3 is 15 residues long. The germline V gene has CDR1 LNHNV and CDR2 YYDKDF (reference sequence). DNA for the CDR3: TGTGCCACCAGCAGAGATAGTGACTCTGGAAACACCATATATTTT. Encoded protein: CATSRDSDSGNTIYF.

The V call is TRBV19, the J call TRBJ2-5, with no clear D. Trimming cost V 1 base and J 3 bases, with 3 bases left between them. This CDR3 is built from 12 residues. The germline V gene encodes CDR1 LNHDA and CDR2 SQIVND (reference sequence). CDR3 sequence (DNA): TGTGCCAGTAGTATAGCCAAAGAGACCCAGTACTTC. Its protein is CASSIAKETQYF.

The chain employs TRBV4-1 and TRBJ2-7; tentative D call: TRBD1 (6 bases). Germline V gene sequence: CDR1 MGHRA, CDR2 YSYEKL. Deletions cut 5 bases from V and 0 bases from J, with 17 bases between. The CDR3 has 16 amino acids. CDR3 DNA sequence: TGCGCCAGCAGCACAACAGTGAGGGGGACCTCCTACGAGCAGTACTTC. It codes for CASSTTVRGTSYEQYF.

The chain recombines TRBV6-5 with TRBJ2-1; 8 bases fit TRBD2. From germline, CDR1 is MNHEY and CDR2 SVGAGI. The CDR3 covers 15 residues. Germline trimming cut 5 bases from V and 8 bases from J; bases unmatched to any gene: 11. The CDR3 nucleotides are TGTGCCAGCAGTGTCGGACTAGCCAAGAACGATGAGCAGTTCTTC. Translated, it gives CASSVGLAKNDEQFF.

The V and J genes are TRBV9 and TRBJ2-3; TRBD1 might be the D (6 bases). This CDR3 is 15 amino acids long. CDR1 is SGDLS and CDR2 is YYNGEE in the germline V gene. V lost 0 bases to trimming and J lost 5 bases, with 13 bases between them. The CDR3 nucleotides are TGTGCCAGCAGCGTAGTGGGGGCCAGAGGAGATACGCAGTATTTT. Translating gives CASSVVGARGDTQYF.

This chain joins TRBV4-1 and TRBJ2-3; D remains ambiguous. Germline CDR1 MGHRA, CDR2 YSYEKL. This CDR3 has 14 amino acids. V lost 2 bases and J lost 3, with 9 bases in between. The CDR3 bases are TGCGCCAGCAGCCAACCCGTAGTAACAGATACGCAGTATTTT. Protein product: CASSQPVVTDTQYF.

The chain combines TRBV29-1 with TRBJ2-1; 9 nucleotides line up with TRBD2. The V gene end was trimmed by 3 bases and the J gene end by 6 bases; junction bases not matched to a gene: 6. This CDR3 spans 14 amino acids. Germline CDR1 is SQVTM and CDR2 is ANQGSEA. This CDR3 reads CSVDVAGELNEQFF. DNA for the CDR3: TGCAGCGTTGACGTAGCGGGAGAACTCAATGAGCAGTTCTTC.

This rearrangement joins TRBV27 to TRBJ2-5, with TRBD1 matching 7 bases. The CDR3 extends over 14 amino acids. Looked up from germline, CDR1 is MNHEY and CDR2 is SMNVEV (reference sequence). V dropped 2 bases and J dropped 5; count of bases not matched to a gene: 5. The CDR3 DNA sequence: TGTGCCAGCAGTTTAAGCCGCAGGGGGGAGACCCAGTACTTC. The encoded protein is CASSLSRRGETQYF.

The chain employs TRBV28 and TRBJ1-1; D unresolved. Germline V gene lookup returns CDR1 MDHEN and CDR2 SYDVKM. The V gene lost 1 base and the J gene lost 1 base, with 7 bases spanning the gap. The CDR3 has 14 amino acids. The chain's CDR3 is CASSLFRRNTEAFF. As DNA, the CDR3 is TGTGCCAGCAGTTTATTTAGAAGGAACACTGAAGCTTTCTTT.

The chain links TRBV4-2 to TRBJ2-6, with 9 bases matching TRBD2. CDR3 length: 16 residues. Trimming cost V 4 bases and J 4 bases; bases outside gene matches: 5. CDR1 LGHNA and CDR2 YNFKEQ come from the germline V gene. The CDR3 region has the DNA TGTGCCAGCAGCCGACTAGCGGCTGGGGGGGCCAACGTCCTGACTTTC. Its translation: CASSRLAAGGANVLTF.

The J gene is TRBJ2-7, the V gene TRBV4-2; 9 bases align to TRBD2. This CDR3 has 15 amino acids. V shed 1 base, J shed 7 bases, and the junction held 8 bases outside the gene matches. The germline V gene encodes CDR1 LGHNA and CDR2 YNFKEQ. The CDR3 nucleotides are TGTGCCAGCAGCCAAGTTTTAGCGGGAGAAGTTGAGCAGTACTTC. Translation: CASSQVLAGEVEQYF.

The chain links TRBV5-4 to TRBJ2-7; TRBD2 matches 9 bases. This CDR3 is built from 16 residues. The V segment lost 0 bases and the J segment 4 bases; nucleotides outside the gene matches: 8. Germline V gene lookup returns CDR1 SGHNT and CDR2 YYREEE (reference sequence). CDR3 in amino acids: CASSLGSSGSAYEQYF. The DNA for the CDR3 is TGTGCCAGCAGCTTGGGTAGTAGCGGGAGTGCATACGAGCAGTACTTC.

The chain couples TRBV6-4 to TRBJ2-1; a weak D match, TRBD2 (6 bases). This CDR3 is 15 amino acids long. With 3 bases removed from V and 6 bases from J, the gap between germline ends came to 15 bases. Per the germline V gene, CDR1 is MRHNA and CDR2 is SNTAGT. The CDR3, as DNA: TGTGCCAGCAGTGAAAGTTTTGGGAGGAGCAATGAGCAGTTCTTC. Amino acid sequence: CASSESFGRSNEQFF.